The 26 T cell receptor beta chains reported below all come from one sample, sequenced in a study of T cells in Graves' hyperthyroidism and ophthalmopathy. RNA transcripts were the template for amplifying TCR beta CDR3 regions. TCR CDR3 underwent first-round RT-PCR with the HTBI primer set. Each CDR3 protein gets one entry after TCRdb re-called the multiplex PCR reads with MiXCR. The profile shows about 320,000 distinct CDR3 sequences, approximately 16% of them singletons. The sample comprised blood. These receptor sequences come from a man between 25 and 39 years old with Graves' hyperthyroidism.

This clonotype was picked up many times. The CDR3 nucleotides are TGCAGTGCCGCACTGGTGTCTGGGGCCAACGTCCTGACTTTC. This gives the protein CSAALVSGANVLTF. The V call is TRBV20-1, the J call TRBJ2-6; no clear D. The germline V gene encodes CDR1 DFQATT and CDR2 SNEGSKA (reference sequence). The CDR3 covers 14 residues. V lost 6 bases to trimming and J lost 1 base, with 10 bases between them.

The genes are TRBV5-5 and TRBJ2-3, with unresolved D. V was clipped by 4 bases and J by 3 bases, with 12 bases between them. Germline V gene data show CDR1 as SGHKS and CDR2 as YYEKEE (reference sequence). This CDR3 is built from 14 residues. Here the CDR3 reads CASSLLYTTDTQYF. The CDR3 DNA follows: TGTGCCAGCAGCCTCCTTTATACGACAGATACGCAGTATTTT.

The rearrangement uses TRBV19 and TRBJ2-4; D unclear. The CDR3 contains 12 residues. V lost 3 bases and J lost 3, with 3 bases in between. Germline loops: CDR1 LNHDA, CDR2 SQIVND (reference sequence). CDR3 in amino acids: CASSMGKNIQYF. For the CDR3, the DNA is TGTGCCAGTAGTATGGGCAAAAACATTCAGTACTTC. The complete variable domain, with remaining parts taken from reference TRBV19 and TRBJ2-4, reads DGGITQSPKYLFRKEGQNVTLSCEQNLNHDAMYWYRQDPGQGLRLIYYSQIVNDFQKGDIAEGYSVSREKKESFPLTVTSAQKNPTAFYLCASSMGKNIQYFGAGTRLSVL.

This clonotype has more than one count but fewer than ten. V gene TRBV28 combines with J gene TRBJ1-2; D is unresolved. V lost 3 bases, J lost 1 base, and 15 bases lay in between. Per germline, CDR1 MDHEN and CDR2 SYDVKM. This CDR3 is built from 16 residues. This chain's CDR3 is CASSFGPGPSNYGYTF. Here the CDR3 DNA reads TGTGCCAGCAGTTTTGGTCCAGGTCCCAGTAACTATGGCTACACCTTC.

This clonotype was recorded a few times. V usage is TRBV12-3 or TRBV12-4 and J usage is TRBJ1-4; 8 bases map to TRBD1. V lost 4 bases and J lost 8; bases outside the gene matches: 6. The CDR3 is 14 residues long. CDR3 bases: TGTGCCAGCAGTTCATCAGGGGGCTGGGAAAAACTGTTTTTT. Residues: CASSSSGGWEKLFF.

This clonotype was counted at least ten times. V and J are TRBV6-1 and TRBJ1-6; 7 nucleotides align to TRBD1. Germline V lookup: CDR1 MNHNS, CDR2 SASEGT. This CDR3 region has 16 residues. V lost 6 bases to trimming and J lost 5 bases; unmatched junction nucleotides: 10. The CDR3, as DNA: TGTGCCAGCAGCAGGACAGGTGGGAGGCATAATTCACCCCTCCACTTT. It translates to CASSRTGGRHNSPLHF.

The table lists this clonotype with many counts. The chain joins TRBV3-1 to TRBJ2-3, with 8 nucleotides matching TRBD2. Looked up from germline, CDR1 is LGHDT and CDR2 is YNNKEL (reference sequence). The V and J ends lost 5 bases and 4 bases, in that order; junction bases with no gene match: 8. The CDR3 loop spans 15 amino acids. The CDR3 DNA follows: TGTGCCAGCAGCGACAGCGGGAGTGGATCAGATACGCAGTATTTT. It codes for CASSDSGSGSDTQYF.

The chain recombines TRBV28 with TRBJ2-2; TRBD1 aligns across 7 bases. With 7 bases clipped from V and 0 bases from J, the junction kept 5 bases outside the gene matches. Germline CDR1 MDHEN, CDR2 SYDVKM. The CDR3 runs to 15 residues. CDR3 loop: CASKAGTANTGELFF. Written as DNA, the CDR3 is TGTGCCAGCAAGGCAGGGACAGCGAACACCGGGGAGCTGTTTTTT.

This clonotype has just a few counts. The chain has TRBV14 and TRBJ1-1, with 7 bases lining up with TRBD1. Germline lookup yields CDR1 SGHDN and CDR2 FVKESK. After removal of 1 base from V and 11 bases from J, the junction contained 10 bases not matched to a gene. CDR3 length: 14 residues. The CDR3 DNA reads as TGTGCCAGCAGCCAAGCCCTAGGGGGCGGAACGGCTTTCTTT. Its translation is CASSQALGGGTAFF.

V is TRBV9 and J is TRBJ2-1; the match to TRBD2 covers 9 bases. This CDR3 spans 17 amino acids. CDR1 and CDR2 from the germline V gene are SGDLS and YYNGEE. V dropped 0 bases and J dropped 1; count of bases not matched to a gene: 5. This CDR3 is CASSVVPAGGSYNEQFF. The CDR3 nucleotides read TGTGCCAGCAGCGTAGTTCCGGCGGGAGGGTCCTACAATGAGCAGTTCTTC.

This clonotype has a handful of counts. V gene TRBV20-1 combines with J gene TRBJ2-3; possible D gene TRBD1, 6 bases. The CDR3 is made up of 13 amino acids. Between the trimmed V and J ends, which lost 5 bases and 0 bases, there was a span of 9 bases. Germline V lookup: CDR1 DFQATT, CDR2 SNEGSKA (reference sequence). This chain's CDR3 is CSAFDRSTDTQYF. The DNA of the CDR3 is TGCAGTGCTTTTGACAGGAGCACAGATACGCAGTATTTT.

This clonotype turned up a few times. The chain uses TRBV2 and TRBJ2-1; D gene unclear. The CDR3 extends over 11 amino acids. V lost 7 bases to trimming and J lost 5 bases, with 6 bases between them. Germline V gene lookup returns CDR1 SNHLY and CDR2 FYNNEI. For the CDR3, the DNA is TGTGCCAGCAATTTAAACAATGAGCAGTTCTTC. Translated, it gives CASNLNNEQFF.

This chain connects TRBV14 to TRBJ2-2, with D tentatively TRBD1 (6 bases). This CDR3 has 17 amino acids. Trimming left V 0 bases short and J 4 bases short, with 15 bases between. The V gene's germline CDR1 is SGHDN and CDR2 FVKESK. The CDR3 spells CASSQDRWGQFTGELFF. DNA of the CDR3: TGTGCCAGCAGCCAAGATAGATGGGGGCAATTCACCGGGGAGCTGTTTTTT.

This clonotype was detected only a few times. The genes are TRBV10-3 and TRBJ1-2, with D possibly TRBD1 on 5 matching bases. V dropped 3 bases and J dropped 0 bases, with 14 bases sitting between them. This CDR3 has 16 residues. The germline CDR1 and CDR2 sequences are ENHRY and SYGVKD. The CDR3 nucleotides read TGTGCCATCAGTGATGGAGGGACGGGAGCTAACTATGGCTACACCTTC. Its translation is CAISDGGTGANYGYTF.

This clonotype was picked up many times. V gene TRBV2 combines with J gene TRBJ2-1; TRBD1 aligns across 8 bases. The length of the CDR3 is 14 residues. CDR1 and CDR2 from the germline V gene are SNHLY and FYNNEI. V was clipped by 2 bases and J by 7 bases; unmatched bases: 4. The CDR3: CASSEQGAGNEQFF. The CDR3 DNA follows: TGTGCCAGCAGTGAACAGGGGGCGGGAAATGAGCAGTTCTTC. The full variable domain, with the rest looked up from reference TRBV2 and TRBJ2-1, is EPEVTQTPSHQVTQMGQEVILRCVPISNHLYFYWYRQILGQKVEFLVSFYNNEISEKSEIFDDQFSVERPDGSNFTLKIRSTKLEDSAMYFCASSEQGAGNEQFFGPGTRLTVL.

This clonotype has at least ten counts. The rearrangement links TRBV28 to TRBJ2-5, with D perhaps matching TRBD2 (6 bases). The CDR3 totals 15 residues. CDR1 and CDR2 (germline): MDHEN, SYDVKM. Trimming left V 5 bases short and J 5 bases short, with 18 bases between. This chain's CDR3 is CASSGGTAPAETQYF. The CDR3 nucleotides read TGTGCCAGCAGTGGGGGGACGGCCCCAGCGGAGACCCAGTACTTC.

The chain is built from TRBV27 and TRBJ2-7; no clear D. Germline CDR1 reads MNHEY; CDR2 reads SMNVEV (reference sequence). Trimming left V 5 bases short and J 3 bases short, with 11 bases between. CDR3 length equals 13 residues. The CDR3 protein is CASSPGQFYEQYF. The CDR3 coding sequence is TGTGCCAGCAGTCCGGGCCAGTTCTACGAGCAGTACTTC.

A remark on this clonotype: Given the absence of the conserved phenylalanine or tryptophan at the CDR3 end, a read error is likely. The rearrangement links TRBV28 to TRBJ2-2; D is unclear. This CDR3 is built from 14 residues. Germline assignment: CDR1 MDHEN and CDR2 SYDVKM. Trimming cost V 2 bases and J 4 bases, with 8 bases left between them. The CDR3 loop is CASSLIPSTGELFS. The CDR3 DNA reads as TGTGCCAGCAGTTTAATTCCGAGCACCGGGGAGCTGTTTTCT.

This clonotype was recorded a few times. The CDR3 sequence is CASGLVLTTGTGEYEQYF. CDR3 DNA: TGTGCTAGTGGTTTGGTACTGACGACCGGGACAGGGGAATACGAGCAGTACTTC. V is TRBV12-5 and J is TRBJ2-7; 10 bases fit TRBD1. The CDR3 is 18 amino acids. V gave up 0 bases and J gave up 4 bases; unmatched junction bases: 12. Germline values: CDR1 LGHNT, CDR2 FRNRAP.

CDR3 nucleotide sequence: TGTGCCAGCAGTCCGACTCGCGTTGTCTTCGAGCAGTACTTC. Protein: CASSPTRVVFEQYF. This chain connects TRBV27 to TRBJ2-7, with D hard to call. In germline, CDR1 is MNHEY, CDR2 SMNVEV (reference sequence). CDR3 size: 14 residues. Trimming took 5 bases from V and 6 from J, leaving 17 bases between them.

This clonotype was seen ten or more times. The chain is built from TRBV18 and TRBJ1-1; D perhaps matches TRBD1 (5 bases). This CDR3 has 14 amino acids. V lost 2 bases and J 6 bases, leaving 13 bases between the germline ends. Germline V gene sequence: CDR1 KGHSH, CDR2 LQKENI. CDR3 DNA sequence: TGTGCCAGCTCACCAAACGCCCAGGGCGCTGAAGCTTTCTTT. The encoded protein is CASSPNAQGAEAFF. The complete variable domain, with remaining parts taken from reference TRBV18 and TRBJ1-1, reads NAGVMQNPRHLVRRRGQEARLRCSPMKGHSHVYWYRQLPEEGLKFMVYLQKENIIDESGMPKERFSAEFPKEGPSILRIQQVVRGDSAAYFCASSPNAQGAEAFFGQGTRLTVV.

This chain links TRBV18 with TRBJ1-4, with no clear D. The germline V gene encodes CDR1 KGHSH and CDR2 LQKENI. This CDR3 contains 15 residues. V was clipped by 3 bases and J by 7 bases, with 15 bases between them. CDR3 sequence (DNA): TGTGCCAGCTCACCGGGCGGGTCCTTCCGTGAAAAACTGTTTTTT. This encodes CASSPGGSFREKLFF.

The V call is TRBV7-8, the J call TRBJ2-3; D gene ambiguous. The ends were cut back, 1 base at V and 0 bases at J, with 11 bases in the middle. The CDR3 has 16 amino acids. Germline CDR1 and CDR2: SGHVS and FQNEAQ. The CDR3 loop reads CASSLETALSTDTQYF. The CDR3 nucleotides are TGTGCCAGCAGCTTAGAGACTGCGCTTAGCACAGATACGCAGTATTTT.

The V call is TRBV2, the J call TRBJ1-6; maybe TRBD1 (6 bases). The V end was cut by 2 bases, the J end by 2 bases, with 16 bases between. Germline V CDR1 and CDR2: SNHLY, FYNNEI. The CDR3 is 18 residues long. The CDR3 here is CASSEYLTGSTYNSPLHF. The CDR3 region has the DNA TGTGCCAGCAGTGAATATCTAACAGGGAGTACCTATAATTCACCCCTCCACTTT.

This clonotype was recorded many times. The J gene is TRBJ1-5, the V gene TRBV28; no clear D gene. CDR3 size: 15 residues. The V end lost 7 bases, the J end lost 1 base, and 14 bases lay between the germline ends. The germline V gene has CDR1 MDHEN and CDR2 SYDVKM. The CDR3 nucleotides read TGTGCCAGCACCCAATTAAAGGGAAGCAATCAGCCCCAGCATTTT. The encoded protein is CASTQLKGSNQPQHF.

This clonotype has a handful of counts. Written as DNA, the CDR3 is TGTGCCAGCAGCTTAGGTAGCTTAACAGAGACCCAGTACTTC. This gives the protein CASSLGSLTETQYF. The chain carries TRBV11-2 and TRBJ2-5; D is undetermined. V lost 1 base and J lost 4, with 10 bases in between. The CDR3 is 14 residues long. Germline V gene sequence: CDR1 SGHAT, CDR2 FQNNGV.